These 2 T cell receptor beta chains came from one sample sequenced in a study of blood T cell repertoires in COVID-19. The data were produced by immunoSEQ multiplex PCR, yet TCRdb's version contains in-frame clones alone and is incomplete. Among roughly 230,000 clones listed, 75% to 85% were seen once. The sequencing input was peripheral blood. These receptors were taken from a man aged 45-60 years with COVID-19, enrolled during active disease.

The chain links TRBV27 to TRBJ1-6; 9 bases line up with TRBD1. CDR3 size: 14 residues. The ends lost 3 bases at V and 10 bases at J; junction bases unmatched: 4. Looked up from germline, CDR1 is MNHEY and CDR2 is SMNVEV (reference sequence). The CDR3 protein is CASSLGQGWSPLHF. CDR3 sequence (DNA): TGTGCCAGCAGTTTGGGACAGGGCTGGTCACCCCTCCACTTT.

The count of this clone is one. Here the CDR3 DNA reads TGTGCCAGCTCACCAAGCAGGGTTAATGAGCAGTTCTTC. Translating it yields CASSPSRVNEQFF. The V gene is TRBV18, the J gene TRBJ2-1; possible D gene TRBD1, 5 bases. V was trimmed by 2 bases and J by 7 bases, leaving 9 bases between them. This CDR3 has 13 amino acids. Germline values: CDR1 KGHSH, CDR2 LQKENI.